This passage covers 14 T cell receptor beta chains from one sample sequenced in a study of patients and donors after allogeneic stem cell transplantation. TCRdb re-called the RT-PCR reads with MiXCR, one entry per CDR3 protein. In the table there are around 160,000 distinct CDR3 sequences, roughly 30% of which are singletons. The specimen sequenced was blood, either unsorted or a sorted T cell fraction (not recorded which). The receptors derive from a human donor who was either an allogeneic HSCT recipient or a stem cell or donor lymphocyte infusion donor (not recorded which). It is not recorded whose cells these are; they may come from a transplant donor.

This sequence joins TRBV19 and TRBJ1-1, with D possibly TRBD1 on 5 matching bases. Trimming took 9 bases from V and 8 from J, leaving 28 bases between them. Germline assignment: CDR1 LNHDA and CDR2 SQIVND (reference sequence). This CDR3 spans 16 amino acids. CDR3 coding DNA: TGTGCCAGCTCGGAGGGGACTTGGGCCTTGAAGAGAGAAGCTTTCTTT. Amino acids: CASSEGTWALKREAFF.

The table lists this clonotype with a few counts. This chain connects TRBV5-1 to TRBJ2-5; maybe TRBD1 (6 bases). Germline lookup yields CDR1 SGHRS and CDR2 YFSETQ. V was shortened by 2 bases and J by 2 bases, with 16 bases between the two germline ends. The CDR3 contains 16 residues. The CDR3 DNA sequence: TGCGCCAGCAGCTTAGCCGGGACATCGAGACAAGAGACCCAGTACTTC. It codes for CASSLAGTSRQETQYF.

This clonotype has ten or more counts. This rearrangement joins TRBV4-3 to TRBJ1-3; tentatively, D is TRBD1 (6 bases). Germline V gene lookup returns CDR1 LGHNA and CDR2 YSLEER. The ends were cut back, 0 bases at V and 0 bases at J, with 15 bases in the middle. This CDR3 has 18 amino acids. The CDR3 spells CASSQDGHLGGSGNTIYF. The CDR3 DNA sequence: TGCGCCAGCAGCCAAGATGGGCATCTAGGGGGCTCTGGAAACACCATATATTTT.

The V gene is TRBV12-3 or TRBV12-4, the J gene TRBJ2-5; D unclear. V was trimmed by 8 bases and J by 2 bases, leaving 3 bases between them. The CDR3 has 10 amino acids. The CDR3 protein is CASGQETQYF. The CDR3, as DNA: TGTGCCAGCGGGCAAGAGACCCAGTACTTC.

The CDR3 here is CASSRRPDTQYF. Written as DNA, the CDR3 is TGTGCCAGCAGTCGCCGGCCAGATACGCAGTATTTT. The chain uses TRBV6-5 and TRBJ2-3; no definite D call. V was trimmed by 5 bases and J by 4 bases, leaving 7 bases between them. This CDR3 spans 12 amino acids. Germline V gene sequence: CDR1 MNHEY, CDR2 SVGAGI.

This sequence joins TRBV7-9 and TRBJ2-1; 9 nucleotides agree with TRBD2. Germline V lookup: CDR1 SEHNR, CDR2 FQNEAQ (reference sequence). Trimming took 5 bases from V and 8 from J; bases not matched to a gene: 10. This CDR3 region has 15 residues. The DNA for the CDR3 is TGTGCCAGCAGCAGCACCGGGACTAGCCGGTATGAGCAGTTCTTC. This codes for CASSSTGTSRYEQFF.

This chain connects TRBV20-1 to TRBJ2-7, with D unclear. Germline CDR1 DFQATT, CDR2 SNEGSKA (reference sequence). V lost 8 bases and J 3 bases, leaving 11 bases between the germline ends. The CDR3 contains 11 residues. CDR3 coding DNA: TGCAGTACCGCGTGGGACTACGAGCAGTACTTC. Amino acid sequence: CSTAWDYEQYF.

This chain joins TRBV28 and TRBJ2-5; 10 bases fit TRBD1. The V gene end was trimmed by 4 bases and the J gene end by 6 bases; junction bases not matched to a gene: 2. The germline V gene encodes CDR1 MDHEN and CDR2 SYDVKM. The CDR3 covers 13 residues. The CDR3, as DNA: TGTGCCAGCAGTTGGGACAGGGGAAAGACCCAGTACTTC. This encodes CASSWDRGKTQYF.

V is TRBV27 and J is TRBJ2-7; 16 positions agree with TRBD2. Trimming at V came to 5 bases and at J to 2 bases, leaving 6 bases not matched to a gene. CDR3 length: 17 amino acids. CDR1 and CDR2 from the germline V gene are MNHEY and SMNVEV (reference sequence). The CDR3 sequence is CASSVPGLAGGPYEQYF. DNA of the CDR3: TGTGCCAGCAGTGTACCGGGACTAGCGGGAGGGCCCTACGAGCAGTACTTC.

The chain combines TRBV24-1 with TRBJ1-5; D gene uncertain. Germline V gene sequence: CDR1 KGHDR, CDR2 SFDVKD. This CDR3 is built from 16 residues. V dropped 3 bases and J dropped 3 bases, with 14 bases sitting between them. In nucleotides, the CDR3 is TGTGCCACCAGTGATCCCGCATTGGGTCTCAATCAGCCCCAGCATTTT. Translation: CATSDPALGLNQPQHF.

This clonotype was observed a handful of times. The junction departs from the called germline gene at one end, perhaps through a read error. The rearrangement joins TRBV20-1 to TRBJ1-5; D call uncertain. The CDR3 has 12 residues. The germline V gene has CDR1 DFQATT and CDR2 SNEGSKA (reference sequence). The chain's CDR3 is CSARPGNPPQHF. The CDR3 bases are TGCAGTGCTAGACCGGGTAATCCGCCCCAGCATTTT.

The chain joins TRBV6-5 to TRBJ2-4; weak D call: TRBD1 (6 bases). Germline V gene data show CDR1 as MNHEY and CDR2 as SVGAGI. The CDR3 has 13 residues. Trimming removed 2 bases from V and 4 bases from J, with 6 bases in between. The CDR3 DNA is TGTGCCAGCAGTTACGGGACAAAAAACATTCAGTACTTC. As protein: CASSYGTKNIQYF.

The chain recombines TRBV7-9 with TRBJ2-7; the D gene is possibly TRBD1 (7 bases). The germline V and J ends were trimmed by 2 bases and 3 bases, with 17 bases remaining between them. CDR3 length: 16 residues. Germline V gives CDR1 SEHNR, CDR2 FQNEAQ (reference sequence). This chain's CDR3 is CASSLPSGGGLYEQYF. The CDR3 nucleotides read TGTGCCAGCAGCTTACCCTCCGGAGGGGGCCTCTACGAGCAGTACTTC.

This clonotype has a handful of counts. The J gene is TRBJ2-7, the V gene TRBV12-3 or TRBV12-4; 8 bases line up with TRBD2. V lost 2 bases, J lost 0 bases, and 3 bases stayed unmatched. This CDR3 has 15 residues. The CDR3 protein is CASSLLGLASYEQYF. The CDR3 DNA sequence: TGTGCCAGCAGTTTATTAGGACTAGCCTCCTACGAGCAGTACTTC.